Sequencing of this T cell receptor (beta chain) was carried out in a study of cytomegalovirus exposure and HLA in healthy donors. Per the germline V gene, CDR1 is SQVTM and CDR2 is ANQGSEA. This CDR3 comprises 12 residues. V shed 5 bases and J 5 bases; nucleotides not matched to a gene: 5. Overall study findings and caveats: The classifier, whose performance was assessed in both the original and validation cohorts, reportedly diagnosed cytomegalovirus status with high specificity and sensitivity. Researchers catalogued approximately 170 TCR beta chains as cytomegalovirus-associated. According to a subsequent analysis, TCR clusters from the first cohort were inclined to appear together in the 110 or so validation repertoires.

The donors were members of the validation cohort, which comprised approximately 120 subjects and was separate from the first cohort of 666 subjects. About this clone: Its target is unknown.

Method: immunoSEQ multiplex PCR; TCRdb's copy keeps in-frame clones and lacks some. The data show over 200,000 clones, roughly 87% seen once. The V and J genes are TRBV29-1 and TRBJ2-7, with 8 bases fitting TRBD1. What was sequenced was PBMCs. The receptor's source is a woman aged 25 to 39 in good health and CMV-seronegative. CDR3 sequence (DNA): TGCAGCGTTAGGCAGGGGGCCCACGAGCAGTACTTC. It is translated as CSVRQGAHEQYF.